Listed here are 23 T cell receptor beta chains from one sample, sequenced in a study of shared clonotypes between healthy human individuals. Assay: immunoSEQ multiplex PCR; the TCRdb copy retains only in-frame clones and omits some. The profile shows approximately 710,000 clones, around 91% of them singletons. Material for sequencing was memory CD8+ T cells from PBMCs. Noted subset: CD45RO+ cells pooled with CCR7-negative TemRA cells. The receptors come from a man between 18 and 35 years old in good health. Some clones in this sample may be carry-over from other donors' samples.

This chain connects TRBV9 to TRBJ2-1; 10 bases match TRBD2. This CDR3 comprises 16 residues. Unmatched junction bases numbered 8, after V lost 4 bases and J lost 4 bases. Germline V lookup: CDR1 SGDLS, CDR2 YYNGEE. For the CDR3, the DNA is TGTGCCAGCAGCCCCTCTAGCGGGAGAGCTTACAATGAGCAGTTCTTC. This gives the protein CASSPSSGRAYNEQFF. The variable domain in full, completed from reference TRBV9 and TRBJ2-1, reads DSGVTQTPKHLITATGQRVTLRCSPRSGDLSVYWYQQSLDQGLQFLIQYYNGEERAKGNILERFSAQQFPDLHSELNLSSLELGDSALYFCASSPSSGRAYNEQFFGPGTRLTVL.

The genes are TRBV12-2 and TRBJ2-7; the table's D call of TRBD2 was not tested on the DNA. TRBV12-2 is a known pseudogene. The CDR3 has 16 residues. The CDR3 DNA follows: TGTGCAAGTCGCTTAGCCCCTAGCGGGAGGGGAGACGAGCAGTACTTC. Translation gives CASRLAPSGRGDEQYF.

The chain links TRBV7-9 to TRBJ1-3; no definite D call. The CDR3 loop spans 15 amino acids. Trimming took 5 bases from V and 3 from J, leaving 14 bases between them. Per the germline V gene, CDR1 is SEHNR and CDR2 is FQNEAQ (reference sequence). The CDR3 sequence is CASSPPQPIGNTIYF. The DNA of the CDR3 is TGTGCCAGCAGCCCCCCCCAACCAATTGGAAACACCATATATTTT.

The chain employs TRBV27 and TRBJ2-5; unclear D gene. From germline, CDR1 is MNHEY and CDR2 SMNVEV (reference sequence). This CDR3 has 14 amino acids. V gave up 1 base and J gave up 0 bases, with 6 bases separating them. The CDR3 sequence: CASSLLGNQETQYF. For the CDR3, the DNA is TGTGCCAGCAGTTTATTAGGGAACCAAGAGACCCAGTACTTC.

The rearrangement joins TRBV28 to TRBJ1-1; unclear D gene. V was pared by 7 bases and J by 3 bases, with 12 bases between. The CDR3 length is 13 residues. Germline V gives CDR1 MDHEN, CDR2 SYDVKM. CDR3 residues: CASIPPQHTEAFF. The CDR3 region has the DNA TGTGCCAGCATCCCCCCCCAGCACACTGAAGCTTTCTTT.

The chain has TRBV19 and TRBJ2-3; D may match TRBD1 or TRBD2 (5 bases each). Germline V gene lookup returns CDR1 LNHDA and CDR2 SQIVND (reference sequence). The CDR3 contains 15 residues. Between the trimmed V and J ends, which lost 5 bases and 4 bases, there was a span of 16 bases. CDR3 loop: CASSSRWGRADTQYF. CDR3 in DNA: TGTGCCAGTAGTTCGAGGTGGGGACGCGCAGATACGCAGTATTTT.

The CDR3 DNA sequence: TGTGCCAGCAGCTTAGCTGGACTAGCCTCTCACACAGATACGCAGTATTTT. Translating gives CASSLAGLASHTDTQYF. The gene calls are TRBV7-6 and TRBJ2-3, with 8 bases lining up with TRBD2. Looked up from germline, CDR1 is SGHVS and CDR2 is FNYEAQ. This CDR3 is built from 17 residues. The ends lost 0 bases at V and 2 bases at J; junction bases unmatched: 7.

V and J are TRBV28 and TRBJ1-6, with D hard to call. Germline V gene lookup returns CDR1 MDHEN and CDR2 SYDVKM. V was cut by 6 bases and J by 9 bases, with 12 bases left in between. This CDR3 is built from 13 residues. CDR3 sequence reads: CASSFGRRSPLHF. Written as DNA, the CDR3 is TGTGCCAGCAGCTTTGGGAGACGTTCACCCCTCCACTTT.

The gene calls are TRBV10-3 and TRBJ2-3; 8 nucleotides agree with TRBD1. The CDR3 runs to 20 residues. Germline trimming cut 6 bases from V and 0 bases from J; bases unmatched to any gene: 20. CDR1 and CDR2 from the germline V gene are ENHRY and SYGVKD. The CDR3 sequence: CAIRDRAVHIPVSSTDTQYF. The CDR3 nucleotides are TGTGCCATCAGGGACAGGGCTGTCCATATCCCCGTTTCTAGCACAGATACGCAGTATTTT.

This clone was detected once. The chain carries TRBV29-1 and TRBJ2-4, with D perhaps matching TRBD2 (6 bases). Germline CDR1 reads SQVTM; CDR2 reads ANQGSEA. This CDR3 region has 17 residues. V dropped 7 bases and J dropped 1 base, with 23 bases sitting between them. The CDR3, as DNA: TGCAGCGGCATTGTCGGGGACTTGCTAGGGGCCAAAAACATTCAGTACTTC. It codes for CSGIVGDLLGAKNIQYF.

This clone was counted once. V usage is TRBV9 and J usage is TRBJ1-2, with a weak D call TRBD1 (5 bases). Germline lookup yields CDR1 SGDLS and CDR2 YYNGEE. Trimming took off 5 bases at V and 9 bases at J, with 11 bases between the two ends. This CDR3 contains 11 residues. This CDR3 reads CASSGAGSYTF. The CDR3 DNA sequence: TGTGCCAGCAGTGGGGCGGGGAGCTACACCTTC.

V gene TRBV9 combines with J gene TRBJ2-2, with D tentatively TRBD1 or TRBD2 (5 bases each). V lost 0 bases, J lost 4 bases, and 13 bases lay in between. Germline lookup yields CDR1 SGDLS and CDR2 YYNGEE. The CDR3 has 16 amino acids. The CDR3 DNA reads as TGTGCCAGCAGCGTAGCGGGGCTAAGGGGCACCGGGGAGCTGTTTTTT. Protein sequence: CASSVAGLRGTGELFF. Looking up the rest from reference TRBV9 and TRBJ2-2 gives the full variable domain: DSGVTQTPKHLITATGQRVTLRCSPRSGDLSVYWYQQSLDQGLQFLIQYYNGEERAKGNILERFSAQQFPDLHSELNLSSLELGDSALYFCASSVAGLRGTGELFFGEGSRLTVL.

The CDR3 DNA is TGTGCCAGCAGCGGGCGGGACAGGGGGCAATTCAGCTATGGCTACACCTTC. It yields the protein CASSGRDRGQFSYGYTF. The chain carries TRBV5-4 and TRBJ1-2; 12 bases are a match to TRBD1. V gave up 4 bases and J gave up 4 bases; unmatched junction bases: 11. CDR1 is SGHNT and CDR2 is YYREEE in the germline V gene (reference sequence). CDR3 length: 17 amino acids.

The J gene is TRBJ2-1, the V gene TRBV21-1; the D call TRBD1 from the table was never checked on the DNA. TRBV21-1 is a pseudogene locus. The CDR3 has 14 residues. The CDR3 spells CASSKVPGQGEQFF. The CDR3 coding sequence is TGTGCCAGCAGCAAAGTCCCGGGACAAGGTGAGCAGTTCTTC.

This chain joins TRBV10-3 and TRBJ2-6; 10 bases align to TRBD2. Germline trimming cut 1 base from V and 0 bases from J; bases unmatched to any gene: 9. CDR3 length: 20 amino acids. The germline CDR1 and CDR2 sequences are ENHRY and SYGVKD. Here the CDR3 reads CAISEFRTSGSPSGANVLTF. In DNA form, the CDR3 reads TGTGCCATCAGTGAGTTCCGGACTAGCGGATCCCCCTCTGGGGCCAACGTCCTGACTTTC.

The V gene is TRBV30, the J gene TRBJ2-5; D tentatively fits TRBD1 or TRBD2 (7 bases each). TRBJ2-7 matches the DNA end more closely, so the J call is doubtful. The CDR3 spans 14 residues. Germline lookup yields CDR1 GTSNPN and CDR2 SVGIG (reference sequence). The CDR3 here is CAWSTTGTNHEQYF. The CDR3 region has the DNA TGTGCCTGGTCGACGACAGGGACTAACCACGAGCAGTACTTC.

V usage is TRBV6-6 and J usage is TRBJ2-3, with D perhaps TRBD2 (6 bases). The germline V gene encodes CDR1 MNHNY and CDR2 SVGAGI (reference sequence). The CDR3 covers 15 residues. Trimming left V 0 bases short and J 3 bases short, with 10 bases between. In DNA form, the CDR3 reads TGTGCCAGCAGTTACTCGGGGGGTTGGACAGATACGCAGTATTTT. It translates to CASSYSGGWTDTQYF.

CDR3 nucleotide sequence: TGTGCCAGCAGCCTAGGCGTGGCTCAGGATACGCAGTATTTT. Its translation: CASSLGVAQDTQYF. V and J are TRBV7-9 and TRBJ2-3; no clear D gene. This CDR3 region has 14 residues. Germline V CDR1 and CDR2: SEHNR, FQNEAQ (reference sequence). V lost 5 bases to trimming and J lost 6 bases, with 15 bases between them. Based on the CDR3 plus reference TRBV7-9 and TRBJ2-3, the full variable domain is DTGVSQNPRHKITKRGQNVTFRCDPISEHNRLYWYRQTLGQGPEFLTYFQNEAQLEKSRLLSDRFSAERPKGSFSTLEIQRTEQGDSAMYLCASSLGVAQDTQYFGPGTRLTVL.

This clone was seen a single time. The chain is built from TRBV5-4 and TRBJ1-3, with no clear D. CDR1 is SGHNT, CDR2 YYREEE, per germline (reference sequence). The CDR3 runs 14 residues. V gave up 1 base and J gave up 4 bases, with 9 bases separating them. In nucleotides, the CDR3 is TGTGCCAGCAGCTTGTCAGCAGAAGGAAACACCATATATTTT. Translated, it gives CASSLSAEGNTIYF.

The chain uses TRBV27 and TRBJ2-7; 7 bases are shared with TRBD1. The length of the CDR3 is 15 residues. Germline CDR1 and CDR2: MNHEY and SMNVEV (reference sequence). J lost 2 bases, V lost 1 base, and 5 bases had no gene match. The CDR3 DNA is TGTGCCAGCAGTTTATGGGACAGAGTCGCCTACGAGCAGTACTTC. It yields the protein CASSLWDRVAYEQYF.

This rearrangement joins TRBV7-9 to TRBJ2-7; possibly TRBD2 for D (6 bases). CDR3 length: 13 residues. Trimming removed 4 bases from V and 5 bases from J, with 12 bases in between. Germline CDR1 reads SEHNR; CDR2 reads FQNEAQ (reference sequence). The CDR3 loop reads CASSSPLANEQYF. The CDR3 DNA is TGTGCCAGCAGCTCGCCACTAGCTAACGAGCAGTACTTC.

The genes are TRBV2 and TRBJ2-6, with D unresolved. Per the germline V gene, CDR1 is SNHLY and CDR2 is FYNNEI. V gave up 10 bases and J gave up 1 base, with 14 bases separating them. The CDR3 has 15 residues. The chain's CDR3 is CATLTDKSGANVLTF. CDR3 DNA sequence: TGTGCCACCCTCACCGACAAATCTGGGGCCAACGTCCTGACTTTC.

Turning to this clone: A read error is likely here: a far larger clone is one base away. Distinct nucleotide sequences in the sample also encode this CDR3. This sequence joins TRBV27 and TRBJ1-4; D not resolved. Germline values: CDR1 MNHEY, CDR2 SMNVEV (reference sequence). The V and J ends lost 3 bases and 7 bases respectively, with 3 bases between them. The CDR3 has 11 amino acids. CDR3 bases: TGTGCCAGCAGTTTCGGTGAAAAACTGTTTTTT. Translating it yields CASSFGEKLFF.